This entry describes one T cell receptor beta chain. This specimen belongs to a study of blood T cells in healthy people across ages. A sample-barcoded 5' primer and a J-beta primer mix were used in a second PCR of roughly 7 to 11 cycles. Each TCR beta cDNA got a 12-nucleotide random molecular identifier. TCRdb called the 5' RACE reads again in MiXCR, with one record for every CDR3 protein. The sample includes some 640,000 distinct CDR3 sequences, about 28% of them seen just once. A minimum of 6 micrograms of total RNA was extracted per sample. Sample: blood. This clonotype was sampled from a woman of 80 years or more in good health.

The CDR3 region is CASSLGAGPGANVLTF. The CDR3 region has the DNA TGCGCCAGCAGCTTGGGGGCAGGGCCTGGGGCCAACGTCCTGACTTTC. The chain employs TRBV5-1 and TRBJ2-6; possible D gene TRBD1, 5 bases. Germline V gene sequence: CDR1 SGHRS, CDR2 YFSETQ. Between the trimmed V and J ends, which lost 0 bases and 2 bases, there was a span of 9 bases. The CDR3 totals 16 residues.